The 19 T cell receptor beta chains listed next were all sequenced from one sample in a study of blood T cell repertoires in COVID-19 (dated by TCRdb to the early 2020s). The method behind the library was the immunoSEQ multiplex PCR assay. The immuneACCESS repertoire file appears here via TCRdb, limited to in-frame rearrangements. These files lack a portion of the clones; in checked studies, under half of the deficit traces to unresolved V genes, and the cause of the others is not known. A total of some 460,000 clones appear in this sample, roughly 90% of them only once. The top ten hold under 0.85% of the sample. The sequenced sample was PBMCs or T cells enriched from blood (not recorded which). These receptors were obtained from a young woman who had recovered from COVID-19.

This CDR3 reads CASNKQGARGETQYF. The CDR3 region has the DNA TGTGCCAGCAATAAACAGGGGGCGCGAGGAGAGACCCAGTACTTC. The chain couples TRBV28 to TRBJ2-5; 9 bases are a match to TRBD1. The CDR3 extends over 15 amino acids. Per the germline V gene, CDR1 is MDHEN and CDR2 is SYDVKM. V shed 7 bases and J 4 bases; nucleotides not matched to a gene: 10.

The genes are TRBV9 and TRBJ1-1; D possibly corresponds to TRBD1 (5 bases). This CDR3 region has 12 residues. CDR1 is SGDLS and CDR2 is YYNGEE in the germline V gene. V was pared by 4 bases and J by 5 bases, with 9 bases between. This CDR3 reads CASSPEGTEAFF. CDR3 nucleotide sequence: TGTGCCAGCAGCCCGGAGGGGACTGAAGCTTTCTTT.

The chain is built from TRBV7-9 and TRBJ2-3; 9 bases align to TRBD1. CDR1 is SEHNR, CDR2 FQNEAQ, per germline (reference sequence). V lost 5 bases to trimming and J lost 6 bases; unmatched junction nucleotides: 9. This CDR3 is 15 amino acids long. The chain's CDR3 is CASSRQGEGWDTQYF. CDR3 DNA sequence: TGTGCCAGCAGCCGACAGGGGGAGGGTTGGGATACGCAGTATTTT.

This chain uses TRBV30 with TRBJ2-1, with TRBD1 matching over 9 bases. Germline lookup yields CDR1 GTSNPN and CDR2 SVGIG (reference sequence). This CDR3 spans 15 amino acids. Trimming removed 7 bases from V and 5 bases from J; junction bases left unmatched: 12. The CDR3 loop is CASRRDRDWDNEQFF. The CDR3 region has the DNA TGTGCCTCCCGCCGGGACAGGGATTGGGACAATGAGCAGTTCTTC.

This chain connects TRBV30 to TRBJ1-1; D is unclear. With 3 bases removed from V and 0 bases from J, the gap between germline ends came to 8 bases. This CDR3 has 13 amino acids. The germline V gene has CDR1 GTSNPN and CDR2 SVGIG (reference sequence). The CDR3 coding sequence is TGTGCCTGGAGGGTCTGGCTGAACACTGAAGCTTTCTTT. Translation gives CAWRVWLNTEAFF.

The chain uses TRBV2 and TRBJ2-3; D is perhaps TRBD2 (5 bases). This CDR3 region has 13 residues. Germline values: CDR1 SNHLY, CDR2 FYNNEI. V lost 5 bases and J lost 6, with 12 bases in between. CDR3 nucleotides: TGTGCCAGCAGTTTCCAACAGCGGGATACGCAGTATTTT. Translation: CASSFQQRDTQYF.

The chain carries TRBV9 and TRBJ2-1; D may be TRBD1 (8 bases). V was trimmed by 4 bases and J by 2 bases, leaving 13 bases between them. The CDR3 is 15 residues long. CDR1 is SGDLS, CDR2 YYNGEE, per germline. CDR3 protein: CASSTGGAPYNEQFF. The DNA for the CDR3 is TGTGCCAGCAGCACAGGGGGGGCCCCCTACAATGAGCAGTTCTTC.

This clone has just one count. The chain uses TRBV11-2 and TRBJ2-5; TRBD2 matches at 13 bases. CDR3 length: 16 amino acids. V shed 9 bases and J 1 base; nucleotides not matched to a gene: 8. Per the germline V gene, CDR1 is SGHAT and CDR2 is FQNNGV. In nucleotides, the CDR3 is TGTGCCAGTAGGGGACTAGCGGGGCCCATCCAAGAGACCCAGTACTTC. Protein product: CASRGLAGPIQETQYF.

The rearrangement links TRBV18 to TRBJ1-3; no reliable D call. V lost 3 bases and J 1 base, leaving 10 bases between the germline ends. The CDR3 is 15 residues long. Per the germline V gene, CDR1 is KGHSH and CDR2 is LQKENI. CDR3 loop: CASSPSRTSGNTIYF. In DNA, the CDR3 is TGTGCCAGCTCACCCTCCCGTACTTCTGGAAACACCATATATTTT. Drawing the rest from reference TRBV18 and TRBJ1-3, the complete variable domain is NAGVMQNPRHLVRRRGQEARLRCSPMKGHSHVYWYRQLPEEGLKFMVYLQKENIIDESGMPKERFSAEFPKEGPSILRIQQVVRGDSAAYFCASSPSRTSGNTIYFGEGSWLTVV.

The V gene is TRBV2, the J gene TRBJ2-5; maybe TRBD2 (6 bases). The ends were cut back, 5 bases at V and 3 bases at J, with 13 bases in the middle. The CDR3 length is 14 residues. From germline, CDR1 is SNHLY and CDR2 FYNNEI. CDR3: CASSSVRGEETQYF. The DNA for the CDR3 is TGTGCCAGCAGTTCGGTGCGGGGCGAAGAGACCCAGTACTTC.

The chain recombines TRBV14 with TRBJ2-2; the match to TRBD2 covers 10 bases. CDR3 length: 16 residues. Germline values: CDR1 SGHDN, CDR2 FVKESK. Losses at the gene ends were 2 bases for V and 6 bases for J; bases not matched to a gene: 6. CDR3 sequence: CASSQSGGAKAGELFF. CDR3 DNA sequence: TGTGCCAGCAGCCAAAGCGGGGGGGCTAAGGCCGGGGAGCTGTTTTTT.

Only a few counts were recorded for this clone. The V and J genes are TRBV2 and TRBJ1-2, with no clear D. Per the germline V gene, CDR1 is SNHLY and CDR2 is FYNNEI. The CDR3 consists of 13 residues. Trimming removed 4 bases at V and 6 bases at J, with 12 bases between. The CDR3 loop reads CASSVLGRNGYTF. CDR3 DNA sequence: TGTGCCAGCAGTGTGCTAGGGAGGAATGGCTACACCTTC.

The chain links TRBV3-1 (or the pseudogene TRBV3-2) to TRBJ2-1; 7 bases are shared with TRBD2. The CDR3 covers 16 residues. Trimming removed 3 bases from V and 3 bases from J; junction bases left unmatched: 8. Germline V gene data show CDR1 as LGHDT and CDR2 as YNNKEL (reference sequence). The CDR3 loop reads CASSQRGGEGYNEQFF. CDR3 bases: TGTGCCAGCAGCCAGAGGGGAGGGGAAGGCTACAATGAGCAGTTCTTC.

This chain links TRBV5-1 with TRBJ2-5; no definite D call. CDR3 length: 13 amino acids. The V and J ends lost 2 bases and 4 bases respectively, with 9 bases between them. CDR1 and CDR2 from the germline V gene are SGHRS and YFSETQ. CDR3 DNA sequence: TGCGCCAGCAGCTTTGGGCAGCTAGAGACCCAGTACTTC. Translation: CASSFGQLETQYF.

The chain uses TRBV5-6 and TRBJ2-1; D is undetermined. V was pared by 5 bases and J by 5 bases, with 8 bases between. The CDR3 runs 12 residues. The germline V gene encodes CDR1 SGHDT and CDR2 YYEEEE. For the CDR3, the DNA is TGTGCCAGCAGTTTCTATGACAATGAGCAGTTCTTC. Translation: CASSFYDNEQFF.

V is TRBV7-9 and J is TRBJ1-1; D gene ambiguous. From germline, CDR1 is SEHNR and CDR2 FQNEAQ (reference sequence). The CDR3 has 12 residues. The V end lost 10 bases, the J end lost 1 base, and 10 bases lay between the germline ends. Here the CDR3 DNA reads TGTGCCACCGTTACAGCGAACACTGAAGCTTTCTTT. Protein sequence: CATVTANTEAFF.

The chain links TRBV2 to TRBJ2-7, with TRBD2 matching over 7 bases. The CDR3 loop spans 13 amino acids. The germline CDR1 and CDR2 sequences are SNHLY and FYNNEI. With 8 bases clipped from V and 3 bases from J, the junction kept 7 bases outside the gene matches. The CDR3 is CASGEGTDYEQYF. The CDR3 coding sequence is TGTGCCAGCGGGGAGGGGACTGACTACGAGCAGTACTTC. The entire variable domain, with the rest obtained from reference TRBV2 and TRBJ2-7, is as follows: EPEVTQTPSHQVTQMGQEVILRCVPISNHLYFYWYRQILGQKVEFLVSFYNNEISEKSEIFDDQFSVERPDGSNFTLKIRSTKLEDSAMYFCASGEGTDYEQYFGPGTRLTVT.

The V gene is TRBV28, the J gene TRBJ1-6, with TRBD1 identical over 9 bases. CDR3 size: 17 residues. Germline V gene lookup returns CDR1 MDHEN and CDR2 SYDVKM. V shed 2 bases and J 9 bases; nucleotides not matched to a gene: 11. The chain's CDR3 is CASSLLGRDRESSPLHF. The CDR3 bases are TGTGCCAGCAGTTTACTAGGTCGGGACAGGGAAAGTTCACCCCTCCACTTT.

Only one count was recorded for this clone. This sequence joins TRBV9 and TRBJ1-5; TRBD1 matches at 8 bases. In germline, CDR1 is SGDLS, CDR2 YYNGEE. J was trimmed by 4 bases and V by 2 bases; bases with no gene match: 2. This CDR3 is built from 14 residues. CDR3 DNA sequence: TGTGCCAGCAGCGTGGGACAGGCAAATCAGCCCCAGCATTTT. It encodes CASSVGQANQPQHF.